The 18 T cell receptor beta chains below all came from one sample that was sequenced in a study of blood T cell repertoires in COVID-19. The protocol was immunoSEQ multiplex PCR, while the TCRdb copy is restricted to in-frame clones and leaves out a portion. The data contain 300,000 to 400,000 clones, roughly 84% of them singletons. The sample was peripheral blood. The receptors come from a man aged 45-65 years with active or convalescent COVID-19.

The V gene is TRBV20-1, the J gene TRBJ1-2, with D unclear. There are 11 residues in the CDR3. Per germline, CDR1 DFQATT and CDR2 SNEGSKA (reference sequence). V lost 4 bases, J lost 5 bases, and 8 bases lay in between. CDR3 sequence: CSATHTYGYTF. Here the CDR3 DNA reads TGCAGTGCTACCCATACTTATGGCTACACCTTC.

The J gene is TRBJ2-5, the V gene TRBV7-7, with 11 bases identical to TRBD1. V lost 4 bases, J lost 5 bases, and 12 bases stayed unmatched. This CDR3 comprises 17 residues. Germline CDR1 reads SSHAT; CDR2 reads FNYEAQ (reference sequence). As DNA, the CDR3 is TGTGCCAGCAGCTCCCGTGATAGGACAGGGGGCTGGGAGACCCAGTACTTC. Residues: CASSSRDRTGGWETQYF.

The chain employs TRBV3-1 (or the pseudogene TRBV3-2) and TRBJ1-2, with 9 bases matching TRBD1. CDR1 LGHDT and CDR2 YNNKEL come from the germline V gene (reference sequence). With V trimmed by 3 bases and J by 4 bases, 9 bases remained unmatched. The CDR3 consists of 16 residues. DNA of the CDR3: TGTGCCAGCAGCCAGGACGGGACAGGGCTTTCCTATGGCTACACCTTC. It codes for CASSQDGTGLSYGYTF.

The genes are TRBV3-1 (or the pseudogene TRBV3-2) and TRBJ2-7; 9 bases line up with TRBD1. Germline lookup yields CDR1 LGHDT and CDR2 YNNKEL (reference sequence). The CDR3 is 14 residues long. The J segment lost 5 bases and the V segment lost 4 bases, leaving 6 bases of the junction unmatched. CDR3 amino acids: CASSRMGDRDEQYF. In nucleotides, the CDR3 is TGTGCCAGCAGCCGCATGGGGGACAGGGACGAGCAGTACTTC.

This clone was counted a few times. The sample contains more than one DNA sequence encoding this CDR3. The rearrangement uses TRBV30 and TRBJ1-3, with D possibly matching TRBD1 (5 bases). The CDR3 sequence is 14 residues long. The V end was cut by 0 bases, the J end by 0 bases, with 6 bases between. CDR1 and CDR2 from the germline V gene are GTSNPN and SVGIG (reference sequence). The CDR3 reads CAWSVGGSGNTIYF. CDR3 nucleotides: TGTGCCTGGAGTGTGGGGGGCTCTGGAAACACCATATATTTT. The full variable domain, in which reference TRBV30 and TRBJ1-3 provide the parts outside the CDR3, is SQTIHQWPATLVQPVGSPLSLECTVEGTSNPNLYWYRQAAGRGLQLLFYSVGIGQISSEVPQNLSASRPQDRQFILSSKKLLLSDSGFYLCAWSVGGSGNTIYFGEGSWLTVV.

This chain joins TRBV7-9 and TRBJ2-7, with a weak D call TRBD1 (7 bases). The CDR3 has 17 amino acids. Germline loops: CDR1 SEHNR, CDR2 FQNEAQ (reference sequence). Trimming cost V 9 bases and J 3 bases, with 27 bases left between them. CDR3 amino acids: CASSPVGGGAKVYEQYF. The CDR3 nucleotides read TGTGCCAGTAGCCCAGTAGGAGGGGGCGCCAAGGTCTACGAGCAGTACTTC.

CDR3 bases: TGTGCCAGCAGCGTAGAGGGACAGGCAGCCACTGAAGCTTTCTTT. Its translation is CASSVEGQAATEAFF. The rearrangement links TRBV9 to TRBJ1-1; 8 nucleotides match TRBD1. V was clipped by 0 bases and J by 4 bases; unmatched bases: 5. This CDR3 comprises 15 residues. Germline V gives CDR1 SGDLS, CDR2 YYNGEE.

A word on this clone: At the DNA level, this CDR3 is encoded by other sequences in the same sample as well. The gene calls are TRBV7-2 and TRBJ2-7; 8 bases are a match to TRBD2. Looked up from germline, CDR1 is SGHTA and CDR2 is FQGNSA. The CDR3 totals 16 residues. With V trimmed by 1 base and J by 6 bases, 11 bases remained unmatched. This CDR3 reads CASSLETAGGAREQYF. CDR3 coding DNA: TGTGCCAGCAGCTTAGAAACCGCCGGGGGGGCGCGCGAGCAGTACTTC. The whole variable domain, remainder taken from reference TRBV7-2 and TRBJ2-7, is GAGVSQSPSNKVTEKGKDVELRCDPISGHTALYWYRQSLGQGLEFLIYFQGNSAPDKSGLPSDRFSAERTGGSVSTLTIQRTQQEDSAVYLCASSLETAGGAREQYFGPGTRLTVT.

V gene TRBV7-9 combines with J gene TRBJ1-2; 7 bases line up with TRBD1. In germline, CDR1 is SEHNR, CDR2 FQNEAQ (reference sequence). Trimming took 4 bases from V and 3 from J; bases not matched to a gene: 8. The CDR3 consists of 15 residues. CDR3: CASSSWDRRDYGYTF. Written as DNA, the CDR3 is TGTGCCAGCAGCTCCTGGGACAGAAGGGACTATGGCTACACCTTC.

The chain recombines TRBV5-6 with TRBJ2-7; 14 bases match TRBD2. Germline-derived CDR1 and CDR2 are SGHDT and YYEEEE. This CDR3 region has 15 residues. V was clipped by 4 bases and J by 6 bases; unmatched bases: 6. As DNA, the CDR3 is TGTGCCAGCAGCGTGACTAGCGGGGGGGCCGGCGAGCAGTACTTC. Its protein product is CASSVTSGGAGEQYF.

The genes are TRBV28 and TRBJ1-2, with a tentative D call TRBD1 (5 bases). V dropped 2 bases and J dropped 9 bases, with 10 bases sitting between them. Germline lookup yields CDR1 MDHEN and CDR2 SYDVKM. There are 12 residues in the CDR3. In DNA form, the CDR3 reads TGTGCCAGCAGTTTAAGGGGTTTTAGCTACACCTTC. It is translated as CASSLRGFSYTF.

The chain carries TRBV5-1 and TRBJ1-1; D uncertain. V shed 3 bases and J shed 4 bases, with 13 bases lying between them. This CDR3 spans 14 amino acids. Germline CDR1 SGHRS, CDR2 YFSETQ. This chain's CDR3 is CASSYPREGTEAFF. CDR3 coding DNA: TGCGCCAGCAGCTATCCTCGGGAAGGCACTGAAGCTTTCTTT.

The V and J genes are TRBV28 and TRBJ2-7; possible D gene TRBD1, 6 bases. Germline CDR1 reads MDHEN; CDR2 reads SYDVKM. V was trimmed by 5 bases and J by 5 bases, leaving 16 bases between them. CDR3 length: 14 residues. CDR3 sequence (DNA): TGTGCCAGCAGTAGGATCTCGTCAGGGGACGAGCAGTACTTC. Encoded protein: CASSRISSGDEQYF.

This clone has only a few counts. The chain uses TRBV7-3 and TRBJ2-7, with D possibly TRBD2 on 6 matching bases. V was trimmed by 2 bases and J by 6 bases, leaving 11 bases between them. The CDR3 length is 13 residues. Germline V gene lookup returns CDR1 SGHTA and CDR2 FQGTGA. DNA of the CDR3: TGTGCCAGCAGCTTACGCGGGGCAGGCGAGCAGTACTTC. This translates into CASSLRGAGEQYF.

This clone was seen only once. The chain links TRBV27 to TRBJ1-4, with 9 bases matching TRBD1. From germline, CDR1 is MNHEY and CDR2 SMNVEV (reference sequence). The CDR3 loop spans 14 amino acids. V trimming: 7 bases; J trimming: 3 bases; junction bases outside the gene matches: 3. The CDR3 DNA follows: TGTGCCAGCACCAGGACAGGGGCTAATGAAAAACTGTTTTTT. This sequence encodes CASTRTGANEKLFF.

This chain connects TRBV7-2 to TRBJ2-1; 9 bases fit TRBD1. This CDR3 contains 15 residues. Looked up from germline, CDR1 is SGHTA and CDR2 is FQGNSA. Trimming removed 1 base from V and 2 bases from J; junction bases left unmatched: 0. The CDR3 region has the DNA TGTGCCAGCAGCTTAGACAGGGGGCCCTACAATGAGCAGTTCTTC. It yields the protein CASSLDRGPYNEQFF.

This chain connects TRBV19 to TRBJ2-7, with D possibly being TRBD1 (5 bases). With 3 bases removed from V and 4 bases from J, the gap between germline ends came to 13 bases. In germline, CDR1 is LNHDA, CDR2 SQIVND (reference sequence). The CDR3 extends over 14 amino acids. The CDR3 sequence: CASSIDSISYEQYF. The CDR3 coding sequence is TGTGCCAGTAGTATTGACAGCATCTCTTACGAGCAGTACTTC. Full variable domain (rest looked up from reference TRBV19 and TRBJ2-7): DGGITQSPKYLFRKEGQNVTLSCEQNLNHDAMYWYRQDPGQGLRLIYYSQIVNDFQKGDIAEGYSVSREKKESFPLTVTSAQKNPTAFYLCASSIDSISYEQYFGPGTRLTVT.

The CDR3 nucleotides are TGTGCCAGTAGTGACAGTGCAAGGGAAAAACTGTTTTTT. Its translation: CASSDSAREKLFF. This chain connects TRBV19 to TRBJ1-4, with D possibly matching TRBD1 (5 bases). The germline gives CDR1 LNHDA, CDR2 SQIVND (reference sequence). The V and J ends lost 5 bases and 8 bases respectively, with 12 bases between them. The CDR3 contains 13 residues. The full variable domain, completed using reference TRBV19 and TRBJ1-4, is DGGITQSPKYLFRKEGQNVTLSCEQNLNHDAMYWYRQDPGQGLRLIYYSQIVNDFQKGDIAEGYSVSREKKESFPLTVTSAQKNPTAFYLCASSDSAREKLFFGSGTQLSVL.